The TCR beta chain under discussion was sequenced for a study of CD8 T cells in Susac syndrome. Study-wide results and caveats: By the study's own acknowledgment, its TCR sequencing and HLA analysis included relatively few individuals.

cDNA came from about 0.5 to 1 ug RNA primed by random hexamers. The method of amplification for TCR beta CDR3 was immunoSEQ multiplex PCR, covering 54 Vbeta and 13 Jbeta. Via MiXCR, TCRdb re-called the immunoSEQ multiplex PCR reads, giving one row per CDR3 protein. The data contain under 550,000 distinct CDR3 sequences, more than 70% of them seen just once; the ten biggest clones take up roughly 0.1%. Trimming took 5 bases from V and 0 from J, leaving 12 bases between them. The germline V gene encodes CDR1 SGHTA and CDR2 FQGNSA. The CDR3 runs 15 residues. The study sequenced TCR beta in blood CD8+ and CD4+ T cells. CD8+ and CD4+ T cells were negatively isolated; TEMRA cells were FACS-enriched. To note about this clonotype: What it binds is unknown.

The sequenced sample was CD8+ T cells from PBMCs. The chain uses TRBV7-2 and TRBJ2-3, with D maybe TRBD1 (6 bases). The TCR comes from a human donor with multiple sclerosis. CDR3 nucleotide sequence: TGTGCCAGCAGCCCGGGGACATTTAGCACAGATACGCAGTATTTT. Amino acids: CASSPGTFSTDTQYF.